The TCR beta chain under discussion was sequenced for a study of identical twins. CDR1 and CDR2 (germline): SEHNR, FQNEAQ (reference sequence). There are 17 residues in the CDR3. J was trimmed by 2 bases and V by 3 bases; bases with no gene match: 9. A universal primer site was incorporated via template switching, and the cDNA contained unique molecular identifiers. TCRdb ran MiXCR on the 5' RACE reads and lists one entry per CDR3 protein. The top ten clones hold 2.9% of a sample with approximately 500,000 distinct CDR3 sequences, 24% of them seen once. Another study also made use of these data, one on T cells expressing NK-cell markers. As that report states: The authors derived TCR beta repertoires from sorted CD3+CD56+NKG2C+, CD3+CD56+NKG2C- and CD3+CD56-NKG2C+ T cells. The study found these clonotypes also leading the CD3+CD56-NKG2C+ fraction in a few donors.

V usage is TRBV7-9 and J usage is TRBJ2-3; 9 nucleotides align to TRBD2. Sequencing input: CD4+ T cells sorted from blood. The source is a woman between 18 and 29 years old in good health. The CDR3 here is CASSFLLAGELTDTQYF. The CDR3 DNA is TGTGCCAGCAGCTTCTTGTTAGCGGGGGAGCTCACAGATACGCAGTATTTT.